A single sample is the source of the 2 T cell receptor beta chains below, sequenced in a study of T cells in Graves' hyperthyroidism and ophthalmopathy (dated by TCRdb to about 2019). Library preparation employed multiplex PCR. Sequencing used an Illumina HiSeq 2000. Amplification of TCR beta CDR3 regions was carried out from RNA transcripts. The first round of RT-PCR for the TCR CDR3 was performed with the HTBI primer set and the Qiagen OneStep RT-PCR kit. TCRdb took the public reads, trimmed them with fastp at Q25, ran MiXCR for clone calling and kept in-frame beta chains. CDR3 protein sequences are deduplicated, and each keeps its most common genes and DNA. The sample table lists 750,000 to 900,000 distinct CDR3 sequences, roughly 40% of them with a count of one. The ten largest clones take up around 10% of the sample. Material: blood. These receptors were collected from a young man with Graves' hyperthyroidism.

This chain links TRBV11-3 with TRBJ1-1; no clear D. The germline V gene encodes CDR1 SGHNT and CDR2 YENEEA. The CDR3 length is 18 residues. Trimming pared 5 bases from V and 6 bases from J, leaving 28 bases between. The CDR3: CASSQDRGGVFRVPEAFF. CDR3 in DNA: TGTGCCAGCAGCCAAGATCGTGGTGGTGTTTTCCGCGTCCCTGAAGCTTTCTTT.

CDR3 DNA sequence: TGTGCCAGCAGCTCACGGGACCCACCTGGGGAGACCCAGTACTTC. Protein: CASSSRDPPGETQYF. The chain has TRBV9 and TRBJ2-5, with D perhaps being TRBD1 or TRBD2 (5 bases each). The CDR3 covers 15 residues. CDR1 SGDLS and CDR2 YYNGEE come from the germline V gene. Trimming removed 4 bases at V and 5 bases at J, with 18 bases between. Supplemented by reference TRBV9 and TRBJ2-5, the full variable domain reads DSGVTQTPKHLITATGQRVTLRCSPRSGDLSVYWYQQSLDQGLQFLIQYYNGEERAKGNILERFSAQQFPDLHSELNLSSLELGDSALYFCASSSRDPPGETQYFGPGTRLLVL.